This TCR beta chain stems from a study of prognosis after radiotherapy for stage I lung cancer. Study as a whole: Among the enrolled patients, more than twelve had newly diagnosed primary stage I lung tumors, while several had oligometastatic NSCLC following surgical resection of the primary tumor. Aged about 53 to 84 years, with a median of approximately 74 years, the patients were about a dozen men and about six women.

V lost 2 bases, J lost 12 bases, and 14 bases lay in between. Per germline, CDR1 SGHAT and CDR2 FQNNGV. This CDR3 comprises 13 residues. Blood draws of roughly 6 milliliters of peripheral blood occurred at each of two time points. Study results and limitations: Shannon entropy (measured after stereotactic body radiation therapy) was lower in patients who went on to develop distant metastases.

Genomic DNA was subjected to two-round multiplex PCR for amplification of TCR beta CDR3. It was primers specific to each TRBV and TRBJ gene that first-round PCR used. TCRdb re-called the multiplex PCR reads through MiXCR, storing one row per CDR3 protein. This table has under 20,000 distinct CDR3 sequences, 40% to 55% appearing once. Concerning this clonotype: The antigen remains undetermined.

The chain carries TRBV11-2 and TRBJ2-1; the D gene is possibly TRBD2 (5 bases). Source: PBMCs, taken before or after stereotactic body radiation therapy (not recorded which). This receptor was taken from a donor over 45 with non-small cell lung cancer. CDR3 residues: CASSLSGGSLQFF. CDR3 nucleotides: TGTGCCAGCAGCTTAAGTGGTGGGAGTTTGCAGTTCTTC. The variable domain in full, completed from reference TRBV11-2 and TRBJ2-1, reads EAGVAQSPRYKIIEKRQSVAFWCNPISGHATLYWYQQILGQGPKLLIQFQNNGVVDDSQLPKDRFSAERLKGVDSTLKIQPAKLEDSAVYLCASSLSGGSLQFFGPGTRLTVL.